This T cell receptor beta chain emerged from a study of cytomegalovirus exposure and HLA in healthy donors. Regarding the study as a whole: Later analysis identified about 18,000 TCR beta sequences associated with HLA alleles, using a false discovery rate threshold of 0.05. What a later analysis showed was that several of the most significant clusters appeared linked to common viral pathogens. It was shown in a later analysis that HLA-associated TCR beta chains were more clonally expanded than other, equally common chains.

The PCR had 60 Vbeta and 13 Jbeta primers. Assay: immunoSEQ multiplex PCR; the TCRdb copy retains only in-frame clones and omits some. The table shows tens of thousands of clones, with 65% occurring only once. The V and J ends lost 0 bases and 1 base respectively, with 13 bases between them. The CDR3 is 15 amino acids. The germline V gene has CDR1 GTSNPN and CDR2 SVGIG (reference sequence). This clone came up a few times. Its specificity is unknown. The sequence derives from a boy aged 5-17 years in good health and CMV-seropositive. The chain recombines TRBV30 with TRBJ2-7; D might be TRBD2 (7 bases). Sequencing was performed on PBMCs. This chain's CDR3 is CAWSVGGGPSYEQYF. Here the CDR3 DNA reads TGTGCCTGGAGTGTAGGGGGGGGCCCTTCCTACGAGCAGTACTTC.